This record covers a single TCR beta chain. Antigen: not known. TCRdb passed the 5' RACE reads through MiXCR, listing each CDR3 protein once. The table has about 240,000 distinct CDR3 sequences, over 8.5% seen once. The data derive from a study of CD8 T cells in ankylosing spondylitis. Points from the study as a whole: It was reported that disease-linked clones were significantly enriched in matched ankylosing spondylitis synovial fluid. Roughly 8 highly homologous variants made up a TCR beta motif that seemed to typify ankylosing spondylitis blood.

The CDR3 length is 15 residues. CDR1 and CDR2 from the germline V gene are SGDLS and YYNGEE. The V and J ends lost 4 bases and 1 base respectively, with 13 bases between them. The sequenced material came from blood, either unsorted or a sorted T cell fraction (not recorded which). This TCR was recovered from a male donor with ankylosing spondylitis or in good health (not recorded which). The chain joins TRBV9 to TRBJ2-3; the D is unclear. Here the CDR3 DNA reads TGTGCCAGCAGCTTCTCCGACTCGGGCACAGATACGCAGTATTTT. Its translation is CASSFSDSGTDTQYF.